This TCR beta chain was profiled in a study of cytomegalovirus exposure and HLA in healthy donors (dated by TCRdb to about 2017). Looking at the study overall: An earlier analysis of several hundred of the donors reported approximately 270 Gb of sequence data and around 120 million unique TCR beta sequences from 150 million to 200 million T cells. An early release that covered about 600 HLA-typed donors contained approximately 300 gigabases of sequencing data and tens of millions of unique TCR sequences. Among the roughly 400 genotyped donors, approximately 82% belonged to the genetic ancestry cluster associated with self-reported Caucasian donors. The study aimed to test whether cataloging public T cell receptors could reveal signatures of past pathogen exposure. Using immunosequencing, the study profiled T cell repertoires from fewer than 850 subjects and related those repertoires to cytomegalovirus serostatus. A separate validation cohort of 90 to 150 different subjects was used in addition to the roughly 670-subject first cohort. The study combined high-throughput TCR immunosequencing, statistical association of individual TCRs with disease status, and machine learning to predict cytomegalovirus infection status. In a later analysis, previously published TCR beta repertoires from some 640 donors were re-analyzed and high-resolution HLA genotyping was added so that TCR occurrence patterns could be studied. The later analysis used no new phenotypic data to find candidate immune exposures, relying instead on TCR beta sequences and their occurrence across donors. An earlier analysis of about 620 of the donors applied high-throughput TCR beta sequencing to assess whether each TCR beta V gene segment acted as functional or pseudogenic. Donor age, sex, ethnicity and CMV serostatus were collected together with the repertoire data. In a later genetic analysis, genome-wide SNP genotypes for about three fifths of the 666 donors were used, and that subset was treated as a discovery cohort. All discovery cohort repertoires had been generated on a single sequencing platform. Both class I and class II loci were covered by HLA typing, at four-digit resolution. Typing coverage differed by locus: A, B, C, DRB1 and DQB1 were typed in roughly 629-640 donors, DQA1 in 500 to 550, DPA1 in 600 to 610, and DPB1 in just under 490. Several DR-DQ haplotypes were handled as single units for association and clustering, since linkage in the cohort was strong. Among some 410 genotyped donors of the cohort, an average of roughly 240,000 unique TCR beta nucleotide sequences were sequenced per donor, about a sixth of them non-productive. Overall results and qualifications from the work: Because counts were too low, approximately 15 rarely observed V segments, including chromosome 9 orphons, were excluded from the earlier analysis of a few hundred of the donors. An earlier analysis of around 500 of the donors showed that most TCR beta V segments appeared in productive rearrangements either about 87% or about 30% of the time, which broadly matched IMGT annotations. In both the original and validation cohorts, the classifier was reported to diagnose cytomegalovirus status with high specificity and sensitivity. Because HLA typing was missing for some donors at each locus, association tests included only the typed subset. The cohort was sequenced for TCR beta chains only, and without alpha or paired-chain data the features that could be detected were limited. A cluster of highly shared sequence variants was judged likely to be a technical artifact of the sequencing pipeline. According to a later analysis, TCR association rates differed among HLA loci, with DRB1 alleles showing the most associated TCRs and HLA-C alleles showing the fewest. A later analysis associated 17,000 or so TCR beta sequences with specific HLA alleles at a false discovery rate of 0.05. Compared with equally common non-associated chains, HLA-associated TCR beta chains in a later analysis were more clonally expanded and had lower generation probabilities. Some IMGT-functional V segments, including TRBV6-2 and TRBV6-3, could not be distinguished by the 87-base-pair reads and were therefore excluded. Strong co-occurrence of HLA alleles, especially DR and DQ, made assigning TCR associations to individual alleles difficult. In vitro tests confirmed that a few of the cytomegalovirus-associated TCR beta chains recognize cytomegalovirus antigens. The authors suggested that the approach could potentially be generalized to other disease states and immunological phenotypes. In a later analysis, several top co-occurrence clusters were reported to appear linked to parvovirus B19, influenza, CMV and Epstein-Barr virus. Most TCR sequences were observed very rarely across donors, whereas some public TCRs were present in many individuals. Presence/absence analyses assumed roughly uniform sequencing depth across donors, an assumption that may not hold. A later analysis found that most CMV-associated TCR beta chains appeared HLA-restricted, with HLA associations seemingly driven largely by CMV exposure. For the cohort, immune exposure information was limited to CMV serostatus. V-gene and J-gene trimming of TCR beta chains was associated with a missense DCLRE1C variant in a later genetic analysis, and the association was replicated in an independent cohort. A total of 164 TCR beta chains were listed by the study as associated with cytomegalovirus. A further reported finding was that TCR beta sequences accurately predicted the HLA-A and HLA-B alleles for most subjects in the first cohort. Correlated functional status among segregating V segments might be attributable to linkage disequilibrium, but an unknown experimental factor could not be ruled out. A later genetic analysis reported fewer N-insertions in productive TCRs among donors in an Asian-associated ancestry cluster than the approximately 670-donor mean.

About this clone itself: No antigen is known for it. No much larger clonotype is one base removed from it; base qualities were not supplied.

Library preparation was by the immunoSEQ multiplex PCR assay. For the multiplex PCR, a mixture combining 60 forward primers for TCR Vbeta segments and 13 reverse primers for TCR Jbeta segments was used. Amplification of the CDR3 region of rearranged TCR beta genes was performed with a multiplex PCR assay on genomic DNA. Amplified TCR beta libraries were sequenced as 87-base-pair reads on the Illumina HiSeq System. As for the authors' bioinformatics: A later analysis tallied about 77 million unique TCR beta chains across the approximately 670 repertoires, and about 10 million of those chains were shared by two or more donors. Raw reads were error-corrected and collapsed into unique sequences with a nearest-neighbor algorithm that merged closely related sequences to remove PCR and sequencing errors. CDR3 sequences were aligned to IMGT reference sequences to assign V, D and J gene segments. For a sequence to be retained, at least a six-nucleotide match to both a V gene segment and a J gene segment was required. Rearrangements were classified as productive when the CDR3 lacked stop codons and remained in frame with V and J, and all other rearrangements were classified as non-productive. CDR3 was defined according to IMGT convention as the region running from the second conserved V-encoded cysteine to the conserved J-encoded phenylalanine. The earlier analysis of about 620 of the donors excluded sequences that lacked an unambiguous match to a single V gene segment. An earlier analysis of 587 of the donors classified V segments as functional when productive rearrangements were above 56.7% and as segregating when the standard deviation between donors was above 5%. A statistical classification framework was built to diagnose cytomegalovirus status from the catalog of TCR beta chain sequences. V and J gene assignment, in a later analysis, came from comparing TCR nucleotide sequences with IMGT/GENE-DB human TR gene sequences. Using the TCRdist pipeline, a later analysis assigned CDR3 sequences along with most-parsimonious VDJ recombination scenarios. In a later analysis, each TCR beta chain was defined by its CDR3 amino acid sequence together with its V-gene family, and reads without a unique V-gene family were excluded. To address suspected cross-contamination and a sequencing artifact, a later analysis removed a few hundred highly shared, low-generation-probability nucleotide sequences. In a later analysis, a clonal expansion index for each public chain was calculated from normalized within-repertoire ranks of inferred template counts. In a later analysis, generation probabilities were computed using a VDJ recombination model fitted to out-of-frame rearrangements, and the results were checked against IGoR. Hypergeometric tests were used in a later analysis to score TCR-TCR, TCR-HLA and TCR-CMV co-occurrence, with a repertoire-size bias correction applied to the TCR pairs. In a later analysis, false discovery rates were estimated by permuting HLA or CMV assignments 20 times. In a later analysis, co-occurring TCRs were grouped using DBSCAN, and TCRdist sequence similarity was added for clustering within HLA-allele-positive subsets. For co-occurrence clustering, repertoires with fewer than 30,000 or more than 120,000 public chains were excluded, along with a handful of repertoires with anomalous nucleotide sharing. TCRdb stores this immuneACCESS table with in-frame sequences only. Part of the clones is absent; in the studies checked, under half of the shortfall reflects unresolved V genes, and no reason is known for the rest. Clonal size and the V and J genes are those of that table, whereas D and trimming came from the DNA. For this sample the table gives about 190,000 clones, of which 80% to 85% were detected only once. The top ten clones comprise more than 6% of the sample.

The cohort consisted of 600 or so healthy bone marrow donors. At the time of sampling, all cohort members were nominally healthy, though unrecorded immune exposures were likely present. The donor tested CMV seropositive and was one of the 289 seropositive cohort members. A peripheral blood sample was provided by each donor, and peripheral blood mononuclear cells were used for TCR beta sequencing. Genomic DNA was extracted from the blood cell samples with the Qiagen DNeasy Blood Extraction Kit. For CDR1 and CDR2, the germline V gene (reference sequence) lists LNHDA and SQIVND. The cysteine opens and the phenylalanine closes a CDR3 of 14 amino acids. Only the CDR3 part of the read is kept: 42 bases, read in frame from the first base. Trimming takes 4 bases from V and 5 bases from J, and the germline ends sit 15 bases apart.

This receptor was taken from a man aged 35 to 55 in good health and CMV-seropositive. The V and J genes are TRBV19 and TRBJ2-7, with the D gene not clear enough to name. Sequenced: PBMCs. The CDR3 protein is CASSNPPGNHEQYF. The DNA sequence reads TGTGCCAGTAGTAACCCCCCAGGTAACCACGAGCAGTACTTC.